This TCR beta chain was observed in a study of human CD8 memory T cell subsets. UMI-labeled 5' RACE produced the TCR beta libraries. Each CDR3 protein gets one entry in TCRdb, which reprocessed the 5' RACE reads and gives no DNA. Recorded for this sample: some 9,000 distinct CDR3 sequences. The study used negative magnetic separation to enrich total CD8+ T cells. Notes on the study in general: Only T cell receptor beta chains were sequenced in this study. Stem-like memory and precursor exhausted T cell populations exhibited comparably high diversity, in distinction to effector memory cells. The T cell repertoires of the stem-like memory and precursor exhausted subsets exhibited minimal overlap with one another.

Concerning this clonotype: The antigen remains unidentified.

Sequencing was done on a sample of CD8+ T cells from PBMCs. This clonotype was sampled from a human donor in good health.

The CDR3 loop is CSARDQEGDHQPQHF. The chain employs TRBV20-1 and TRBJ1-5; TCRdb picks TRBD1, but there is no DNA to check that call. The CDR3 runs 15 residues. Germline V lookup: CDR1 DFQATT, CDR2 SNEGSKA (reference sequence).